This T cell receptor beta chain is drawn from a study of human T cells and chemical hapten exposure. The CDR3 spans 12 residues. V was trimmed by 7 bases and J by 0 bases, leaving 8 bases between them. The germline CDR1 and CDR2 sequences are DFQATT and SNEGSKA (reference sequence). The time point: pre-sensitization, week 0. Treatment here: therapeutic diphenylcyclopropenone sensitization with weekly scalp DPC. TCRdb analysed the RACE reads with MiXCR anew, one entry per CDR3 protein. The table includes some 400,000 distinct CDR3 sequences, 5.1% detected once. This chain uses TRBV20-1 with TRBJ2-3; D unresolved. The sequence was obtained from a woman between 50 and 59 years old with alopecia areata. Some clones in this sample may be carry-over from other donors' samples. The sample in question was whole blood, obtained in connection with sensitization to the hapten diphenylcyclopropenone (DPC). The CDR3 DNA reads TGCAGTGGGCTACTTAGCACAGATACGCAGTATTTT. This codes for CSGLLSTDTQYF.